Listed below are T cell receptor beta chains from one sample, sequenced in a study of vaccination and CD4 T cells after COVID-19. Their antigens are not known. One entry per CDR3 protein results from TCRdb running MiXCR on the PCR reads. The data hold 15,000 to 20,000 distinct CDR3 sequences, with less than 30% observed a single time. Sequencing input: cultured CD4+ T cells from blood. The source is a human donor with COVID-19. The CDR3 runs from the conserved cysteine through the conserved F or W. A D gene is named only where the DNA matches it firmly. Clone size, where shown, is once, few, many, or a class for clones that have expanded.

>.|TRBJ1-4|TRBD1|TRBV12-3/TRBV12-4
CASSLRQGGFEKLFF
TGTGCCAGCAGCCTAAGACAGGGGGGTTTTGAAAAACTGTTTTTT
>few|TRBJ2-2|.|TRBV28
CASRKDLKNTGELFF
TGTGCCAGCAGAAAGGACTTGAAGAACACCGGGGAGCTGTTTTTT
>few|TRBJ1-3|.|TRBV24-1
CATSWEVSGNTIYF
TGTGCCACCAGTTGGGAGGTCTCTGGAAACACCATATATTTT
>few|TRBJ2-5|.|TRBV21-1
CASSNTGGQETQYF
TGTGCCAGCAGCAACACAGGGGGACAAGAGACCCAGTACTTC
>few|TRBJ1-1|.|TRBV7-6
CASSLAELKAAFF
TGTGCCAGCAGCTTAGCGGAGTTAAAGGCCGCTTTCTTT
>.|TRBJ2-3|.|TRBV14
CASSTYSVDTQYF
TGTGCCAGCAGCACCTACAGCGTAGATACGCAGTATTTT
>few|TRBJ2-2|TRBD1|TRBV20-1
CSASEQGAFTGELFF
TGCAGTGCTAGTGAACAGGGGGCATTCACCGGGGAGCTGTTTTTT
>.|TRBJ2-2|.|TRBV2
CASTRSANTGELFF
TGTGCCAGTACTCGTTCAGCGAACACCGGGGAGCTGTTTTTT
>.|TRBJ2-1|TRBD2|TRBV7-2
CASSLGAARGWMFF
TGTGCCAGCAGCTTAGGGGCTGCGCGGGGGTGGATGTTCTTC
>few|TRBJ2-3|.|TRBV5-4
CASSLGGVSTDTQYF
TGTGCCAGCAGCTTGGGGGGGGTAAGCACAGATACGCAGTATTTT
>.|TRBJ2-3|TRBD2|TRBV19
CASSTGLAGTDTQYF
TGTGCCAGTAGTACTGGACTAGCCGGCACAGATACGCAGTATTTT
>once|TRBJ2-5|TRBD1|TRBV7-9
CASSPERRRGLETQYF
TGTGCCAGCAGCCCCGAGAGGAGAAGGGGGCTGGAGACCCAGTACTTC
>.|TRBJ2-7|TRBD2|TRBV6-2/TRBV6-3
CASRPTSGYEQYF
TGTGCCAGCAGACCGACTAGCGGATACGAGCAGTACTTC
>.|TRBJ1-4|.|TRBV15
CATSRANVGLLIVEKLFF
TGTGCCACCAGCAGAGCTAACGTGGGACTGCTCATTGTTGAAAAACTGTTTTTT
>.|TRBJ2-1|.|TRBV6-9
CASRRVRDRLDPEGNEQFF
TGTGCCAGCAGAAGAGTCCGGGACAGACTCGATCCGGAGGGAAATGAGCAGTTCTTC
>.|TRBJ1-2|.|TRBV20-1
CSAREHSSRTVVDGYTF
TGCAGTGCTAGAGAACACTCTAGCCGGACGGTGGTGGATGGCTACACCTTC
>few|TRBJ2-2|.|TRBV11-3
CASSPTRTNTGELFF
TGTGCCAGCAGCCCTACCCGTACGAACACCGGGGAGCTGTTTTTT
>.|TRBJ1-2|TRBD1|TRBV12-3/TRBV12-4
CASGGSGQNYGYTF
TGTGCCAGCGGGGGGTCGGGACAGAACTATGGCTACACCTTC
>.|TRBJ2-3|TRBD2|TRBV9
CASSVVTSGGVTDTQYF
TGTGCCAGCAGCGTAGTGACTAGCGGGGGAGTCACAGATACGCAGTATTTT
>.|TRBJ2-3|TRBD1|TRBV11-1
CASSQLGTGGSLDTQYF
TGTGCCAGCAGCCAGCTGGGGACAGGGGGGTCTTTGGATACGCAGTATTTT
>few|TRBJ2-7|TRBD1|TRBV27
CASSLIGQGFQSYEQYF
TGTGCCAGCAGTTTAATCGGACAGGGGTTCCAATCCTACGAGCAGTACTTC
>.|TRBJ1-1|TRBD1|TRBV6-4
CASNNHRGSEAFF
TGTGCCAGCAACAACCACAGGGGATCTGAAGCTTTCTTT
>medium-sized|TRBJ1-5|TRBD1|TRBV20-1
CSAREPTGNNQPQHF
TGCAGTGCTAGAGAACCGACAGGGAACAATCAGCCCCAGCATTTT
>.|TRBJ1-1|TRBD1|TRBV28
CASSGAGQGWTEAFF
TGTGCCAGCAGTGGGGCGGGACAGGGGTGGACTGAAGCTTTCTTT
>.|TRBJ2-3|TRBD2|TRBV20-1
CSANPAGVTDTQYF
TGCAGTGCTAATCCTGCGGGGGTCACAGATACGCAGTATTTT
>.|TRBJ1-5|TRBD1|TRBV7-2
CASSLWTGDQPQHF
TGTGCCAGCAGCTTGTGGACAGGGGACCAGCCCCAGCATTTT